This T cell receptor (beta chain) is from a study of CXCR3-negative and CXCR3-positive naive CD8 T cells. Each TRB cDNA library was prepared by 5' RACE (with UMI labels). TCRdb re-analyzed the 5' RACE reads; it lists each CDR3 protein once, without DNA. The ten most abundant clones cover 15% to 25% of a sample with roughly 24,000 distinct CDR3 sequences. Germline CDR1 SGHVS, CDR2 FNYEAQ. This CDR3 has 12 residues. V gene TRBV7-6 combines with J gene TRBJ2-2. The receptor was isolated from a human donor in good health. Some clones in this sample may be carry-over from other donors' samples. Specimen: memory CD8+ T cells from blood. The CDR3 loop reads CASSPRPGELFF. Together with reference TRBV7-6 and TRBJ2-2, the CDR3 gives the full variable domain: GAGVSQSPRYKVTKRGQDVALRCDPISGHVSLYWYRQALGQGPEFLTYFNYEAQQDKSGLPNDRFSAERPEGSISTLTIQRTEQRDSAMYRCASSPRPGELFFGEGSRLTVL.